This entry concerns a single T cell receptor (beta chain). The target antigen is unknown. CDR3 length equals 15 residues. Germline assignment: CDR1 SGHTS and CDR2 YDEGEE. The V segment lost 4 bases and the J segment 4 bases; nucleotides outside the gene matches: 5. Primed by a sample-barcoded 5' primer and a J-beta primer mix, a second PCR proceeded for about 6 to 12 cycles. MiXCR, run by TCRdb on the 5' RACE reads, gives a single entry per CDR3 protein. The table records around 1,000,000 distinct CDR3 sequences, roughly 24% of them present only once. The data were obtained in a study of blood T cells in healthy people across ages. Findings and limits, study-wide: It was the long-lived donors that had more naive CD4+ cells and higher diversity than aged donors.

Each donor gave 9.5 to 10 milliliters of peripheral blood. These records were also assigned to another study, of T cells of mothers and their children.

This rearrangement joins TRBV5-8 to TRBJ2-1, with TRBD1 matching 10 bases. The TCR sequence derives from a girl under 10 years old in good health. The specimen sequenced was blood. The CDR3 DNA sequence: TGTGCCAGCAGCATAGGACAGGGGGTGTACAATGAGCAGTTCTTC. Translated: CASSIGQGVYNEQFF.